The 8 T cell receptor beta chains below all came from one sample that was sequenced in a study of regulatory T cells in long-lasting Graves disease. For TCR beta, libraries came from iRepertoire HTBI primers and Arm-PCR of CDR3 regions. TCRdb reprocessed the multiplex PCR reads via MiXCR and lists one record per CDR3 protein. The table includes nearly 350,000 distinct CDR3 sequences, about 18% detected once. Time point described: persistent/refractory GD, antithyroid drugs over 5 years with positive TRAb. Extracted RNA from PBMCs served as the source of the TCR library. The material was peripheral blood mononuclear cells (PBMCs), obtained when the disease was refractory, from a patient treated with antithyroid drugs. These receptors were obtained from a female donor with Graves disease.

The chain combines TRBV2 with TRBJ2-2; 10 bases agree with TRBD2. V shed 7 bases, J shed 6 bases, and the junction held 17 bases outside the gene matches. Germline CDR1 and CDR2: SNHLY and FYNNEI. The CDR3 consists of 18 residues. CDR3 protein: CASKLNLAGVGVPGELFF. DNA of the CDR3: TGTGCCAGCAAGTTGAACCTAGCGGGAGTTGGGGTCCCCGGGGAGCTGTTTTTT.

This clonotype was found many times. The rearrangement links TRBV6-5 to TRBJ2-7; tentatively, D is TRBD2 (7 bases). The germline gives CDR1 MNHEY, CDR2 SVGAGI. Trimming removed 0 bases from V and 0 bases from J, with 12 bases in between. CDR3 size: 16 residues. Here the CDR3 DNA reads TGTGCCAGCAGTTACTCGGCGCGGGGGCTCTCCTACGAGCAGTACTTC. Translation gives CASSYSARGLSYEQYF.

This clonotype has more than one count but fewer than ten. The J gene is TRBJ1-1, the V gene TRBV19; TRBD1 aligns across 9 bases. The CDR3 has 18 residues. The V segment lost 0 bases and the J segment 1 base; nucleotides outside the gene matches: 9. CDR1 is LNHDA, CDR2 SQIVND, per germline (reference sequence). Written as DNA, the CDR3 is TGTGCCAGTAGTATAGATGCGGACAGGGGAAGGTGGAACACTGAAGCTTTCTTT. As protein: CASSIDADRGRWNTEAFF.

This clonotype appeared a few times. CDR3 DNA sequence: TGTGCCAGCAGTACCTACGGACAGTATGGCTACACCTTC. It translates to CASSTYGQYGYTF. The chain is built from TRBV6-2 or TRBV6-3 and TRBJ1-2; the D gene is possibly TRBD1 (6 bases). Trimming cost V 5 bases and J 5 bases, with 12 bases left between them. Germline values: CDR1 MNHEY, CDR2 SVGEGT. The CDR3 contains 13 residues.

This clonotype was detected many times. This sequence joins TRBV28 and TRBJ2-7; D may be TRBD1 (5 bases). The germline V gene encodes CDR1 MDHEN and CDR2 SYDVKM. The germline V and J ends were trimmed by 10 bases and 0 bases, with 16 bases remaining between them. The length of the CDR3 is 14 residues. CDR3: CATKTAGFSYEQYF. The DNA for the CDR3 is TGTGCCACCAAGACAGCTGGATTCTCCTACGAGCAGTACTTC.

Comment on this clonotype: The junction differs from germline at one of its ends, possibly a read error. V is TRBV27 and J is TRBJ2-2; D unclear. Germline CDR1 MNHEY, CDR2 SMNVEV (reference sequence). The CDR3 contains 13 residues. The CDR3 bases are TGTGCCGGCAGTTTACCCGGGACCGGGGAGCTGTTTTTT. Amino acids: CAGSLPGTGELFF.

This clonotype was recorded a few times. The J gene is TRBJ1-5, the V gene TRBV19; the D is unclear. The germline V gene encodes CDR1 LNHDA and CDR2 SQIVND (reference sequence). V lost 7 bases, J lost 5 bases, and 12 bases lay in between. There are 13 residues in the CDR3. CDR3 residues: CASNLGGDQPQHF. The CDR3 bases are TGTGCCAGTAACCTTGGCGGAGATCAGCCCCAGCATTTT.

This clonotype was seen a single time. The chain combines TRBV28 with TRBJ2-5; no reliable D call. The CDR3 runs to 16 residues. CDR1 is MDHEN and CDR2 is SYDVKM in the germline V gene. V gave up 1 base and J gave up 4 bases, with 16 bases separating them. The CDR3 region has the DNA TGTGCCAGCAGTTTATTGGCGAGCGTGGCTGGAGAGACCCAGTACTTC. It translates to CASSLLASVAGETQYF.